This T cell receptor beta chain was sequenced in a study of T-cell reconstitution after alpha-beta-depleted transplantation in children. Study results and limitations: Several hundred expanded graft clones reportedly supplied alpha-beta T cells about two months after transplant. Among T cells one year after transplant, newly produced cells accounted for most counts and diversity.

This clonotype was counted ten times or more. Its cognate antigen is unknown. For TCRbeta, the library was prepared with unique molecular identifiers. A single record per CDR3 protein comes from TCRdb applying MiXCR to the PCR reads. The sample holds about 290,000 distinct CDR3 sequences, about 7.3% seen once. The CDR3 covers 14 residues. The V gene lost 5 bases and the J gene lost 2 bases, with 12 bases spanning the gap. Germline V gives CDR1 SGHRS, CDR2 YFSETQ. The TCR originated in a female patient between 2 and 15 years old who had a stem cell transplant for Fanconi anemia, so the T cells may come from the graft donor. The chain employs TRBV5-1 and TRBJ2-3; a weak D match, TRBD2 (5 bases). This material consisted of peripheral blood, taken 360 days after TCRalphabeta/CD19-depleted stem cell transplant. CDR3 in DNA: TGCGCCAGCAGATCATGGGAGAACACAGATACGCAGTATTTT. Its protein product is CASRSWENTDTQYF.